The subject of this entry is one T cell receptor (beta chain). Its antigen is still unknown. Sample time point: pre-treatment sample, taken before nivolumab and TIL therapy. Adults with stage 4 NSCLC were enrolled in a phase I trial. This entry belongs to a study of TIL therapy for anti-PD-1-resistant metastatic lung cancer. Study in general: Tumors carried a median roughly 1.5 non-synonymous mutations per megabase.

The immunoSEQ assay was v3. Survey-level samples got about 2 million read pairs; deep-level samples got about 5-6.5 million. Profiling relied on immunoSEQ multiplex PCR, and the TCRdb table lists in-frame clones only, not all of them. The table records about 21,000 clones, about 70% of them present only once. The V gene's germline CDR1 is MNHEY and CDR2 SVGEGT. V trimming: 5 bases; J trimming: 8 bases; junction bases outside the gene matches: 11. The length of the CDR3 is 15 residues. General study results and limits: Patients were highly selected, enriched for treatment-naive, never-smoker and oncogene-addicted cases.

This TCR was recovered from a person aged 25 to 80 with non-small cell lung cancer. The J gene is TRBJ1-2, the V gene TRBV6-2 or TRBV6-3, with 10 bases matching TRBD1. This specimen consisted of blood, obtained at baseline. The chain's CDR3 is CASSTRTGGTKGYTF. The DNA for the CDR3 is TGTGCCAGCAGTACGCGGACAGGGGGGACGAAAGGCTACACCTTC.